Listed here are 22 T cell receptor beta chains from one sample, sequenced in a study of blood T cells in healthy people across ages. Together with a sample-barcoded 5' primer, a J-beta primer mix was included in a second PCR lasting roughly 6 to 12 cycles. TCRdb fed the 5' RACE reads into MiXCR, producing one record per CDR3 protein. The table shows 1.5 million to 2 million distinct CDR3 sequences, with approximately 30% occurring only once. The specimen sequenced was blood. The receptors originated from a woman aged 25 to 45 in good health.

Points on this clonotype: A much bigger clone sits one base away, suggesting this may be a read error. The genes are TRBV7-6 and TRBJ2-3; D is unresolved. The ends were cut back, 1 base at V and 7 bases at J, with 9 bases in the middle. This CDR3 has 13 residues. Germline assignment: CDR1 SGHVS and CDR2 FNYEAQ. CDR3 in DNA: TGTGCCAGCAGCTTAGGCAACGCAAATACGCAGTATTTT. Translated, it gives CASSLGNANTQYF. Drawing the rest from reference TRBV7-6 and TRBJ2-3, the complete variable domain is GAGVSQSPRYKVTKRGQDVALRCDPISGHVSLYWYRQALGQGPEFLTYFNYEAQQDKSGLPNDRFSAERPEGSISTLTIQRTEQRDSAMYRCASSLGNANTQYFGPGTRLTVL.

This clonotype was observed a few times. The genes are TRBV4-3 and TRBJ1-2; no firm D call. This CDR3 spans 15 amino acids. Germline V lookup: CDR1 LGHNA, CDR2 YSLEER. The germline V and J ends were trimmed by 4 bases and 2 bases, with 14 bases remaining between them. The CDR3 DNA is TGCGCCAGCAGCCCCCACAGTGCGCCCAACTATGGCTACACCTTC. It translates to CASSPHSAPNYGYTF.

This clonotype was detected a few times. CDR3 region: CASSLTAEGEKLFF. In nucleotides, the CDR3 is TGCGCCAGCAGCTTGACAGCCGAGGGGGAAAAACTGTTTTTT. The chain links TRBV5-1 to TRBJ1-4, with a possible D match to TRBD1 (5 bases). The V end was cut by 1 base, the J end by 8 bases, with 12 bases between. Germline V gene data show CDR1 as SGHRS and CDR2 as YFSETQ. The CDR3 is 14 residues long.

This clonotype was observed a few times. The chain joins TRBV28 to TRBJ1-4; TRBD1 might be the D (5 bases). CDR1 is MDHEN, CDR2 SYDVKM, per germline. This CDR3 spans 13 amino acids. Between the trimmed V and J ends, which lost 5 bases and 10 bases, there was a span of 14 bases. Here the CDR3 reads CASSGTPGGKLFF. CDR3 DNA: TGTGCCAGCAGTGGGACCCCTGGAGGAAAACTGTTTTTT.

This clonotype was seen a few times. The chain links TRBV29-1 to TRBJ2-5, with D possibly matching TRBD1 (6 bases). From germline, CDR1 is SQVTM and CDR2 ANQGSEA. The CDR3 covers 13 residues. CDR3 region: CSVRQASLQTQYF. As DNA, the CDR3 is TGCAGTGTAAGACAGGCATCCCTCCAGACCCAGTACTTC.

The table lists this clonotype with a few counts. The chain couples TRBV6-2 or TRBV6-3 to TRBJ1-2; 9 bases are shared with TRBD1. V shed 3 bases and J 8 bases; nucleotides not matched to a gene: 7. This CDR3 region has 14 residues. Germline loops: CDR1 MNHEY, CDR2 SVGEGT. The CDR3 spells CASSYGTGTGGYTF. The CDR3 nucleotides are TGTGCCAGCAGTTATGGGACAGGGACCGGCGGCTACACCTTC.

Comment on this clonotype: An end of the junction differs from the germline gene, which may be a read error. The chain has TRBV29-1 and TRBJ1-1; TRBD1 aligns across 8 bases. The germline gives CDR1 SQVTM, CDR2 ANQGSEA. The CDR3 sequence is 9 residues long. CDR3 coding DNA: TGCGGCGTAACAGGGGGAGCTTTCTTT. Its protein is CGVTGGAFF.

The chain joins TRBV30 to TRBJ2-1, with 7 bases aligning to TRBD2. The germline V gene has CDR1 GTSNPN and CDR2 SVGIG (reference sequence). V gave up 1 base and J gave up 8 bases; unmatched junction bases: 2. The CDR3 consists of 12 residues. DNA for the CDR3: TGTGCCTGGAGTGGAGGGAGGGATGAGCAGTTCTTC. Protein sequence: CAWSGGRDEQFF.

V gene TRBV13 combines with J gene TRBJ2-1, with TRBD1 matching over 9 bases. The CDR3 runs 12 residues. Unmatched junction bases numbered 3, after V lost 6 bases and J lost 9 bases. Germline CDR1 is PRHDT and CDR2 is FYEKMQ (reference sequence). CDR3: CASRQDRGEQFF. For the CDR3, the DNA is TGTGCCAGCAGGCAGGACAGGGGTGAGCAGTTCTTC.

The V and J genes are TRBV15 and TRBJ2-3, with TRBD2 identical over 9 bases. Germline CDR1 LNHNV, CDR2 YYDKDF (reference sequence). The CDR3 sequence is 15 residues long. The ends lost 2 bases at V and 4 bases at J; junction bases unmatched: 4. The CDR3 is CATSRPAGGPDTQYF. DNA for the CDR3: TGTGCCACCAGCAGACCGGCGGGGGGGCCAGATACGCAGTATTTT.

V gene TRBV7-9 combines with J gene TRBJ2-2; TRBD2 agrees at 10 bases. J gave up 3 bases and V 5 bases, and 9 bases lay outside the gene matches. Germline V gene sequence: CDR1 SEHNR, CDR2 FQNEAQ (reference sequence). The CDR3 consists of 17 residues. In DNA, the CDR3 is TGTGCCAGCAGCCCCCGGGTAGCGGGAGGCGACACCGGGGAGCTGTTTTTT. Translation: CASSPRVAGGDTGELFF.

About this clonotype itself: At one end the junction does not follow the germline gene, possibly because of a read error. The J gene is TRBJ1-1, the V gene TRBV4-3; D might be TRBD1 (6 bases). Germline V gene data show CDR1 as LGHNA and CDR2 as YSLEER. This CDR3 contains 14 residues. The CDR3 DNA reads as TGCGCCAGCAGCCAAGATGGGGGGGGCACTGAAGTTTTCTTT. It specifies CASSQDGGGTEVFF.

In this sample, this clonotype turned up many times. The genes are TRBV20-1 and TRBJ2-1; TRBD2 aligns across 11 bases. CDR3 length equals 15 residues. From germline, CDR1 is DFQATT and CDR2 SNEGSKA (reference sequence). After removal of 6 bases from V and 5 bases from J, the junction contained 9 bases not matched to a gene. The CDR3 region has the DNA TGCAGTGCCCGCACTCCTAGCGGGAGGAACAATGAGCAGTTCTTC. This sequence encodes CSARTPSGRNNEQFF.

The chain links TRBV24-1 to TRBJ1-3, with TRBD1 matching over 10 bases. Germline V gene data show CDR1 as KGHDR and CDR2 as SFDVKD. The ends lost 2 bases at V and 1 base at J; junction bases unmatched: 4. This CDR3 has 17 residues. The CDR3 protein is CATSDSGQGVSGNTIYF. The CDR3 nucleotides read TGTGCCACCAGTGATTCCGGACAGGGGGTTTCTGGAAACACCATATATTTT.

A few counts support this clonotype. At one end, the junction sequence differs from germline, possibly due to a read error. The V call is TRBV25-1, the J call TRBJ1-2, with 9 bases matching TRBD1. The length of the CDR3 is 15 residues. CDR1 MGHDK and CDR2 SYGVNS come from the germline V gene. The CDR3 sequence is CAISDPGQGRNGYTF. The CDR3 DNA follows: TGTGCCATCAGTGACCCGGGACAGGGTCGGAATGGCTACACCTTC.

This clonotype appeared a few times. The chain recombines TRBV20-1 with TRBJ1-5, with 7 bases lining up with TRBD1. Germline CDR1 is DFQATT and CDR2 is SNEGSKA (reference sequence). Losses at the gene ends were 1 base for V and 3 bases for J; bases not matched to a gene: 6. The CDR3 loop spans 15 amino acids. The DNA of the CDR3 is TGCAGTGCTAGAGTGGAGACAGGGATCAATCAGCCCCAGCATTTT. Residues: CSARVETGINQPQHF.

This clonotype was detected only a few times. The chain carries TRBV10-3 and TRBJ2-7; D is possibly TRBD2 (6 bases). The V end was cut by 8 bases, the J end by 6 bases, with 23 bases between. CDR3 length: 15 amino acids. CDR1 is ENHRY, CDR2 SYGVKD, per germline. The CDR3 DNA reads as TGTGCCATCGGGACCGGGGCTAGCGAATTCGGCGAGCAGTACTTC. Translated: CAIGTGASEFGEQYF.

This chain joins TRBV5-6 and TRBJ1-1, with a tentative D call TRBD1 (6 bases). The V gene lost 4 bases and the J gene lost 10 bases, with 20 bases spanning the gap. From germline, CDR1 is SGHDT and CDR2 YYEEEE. This CDR3 spans 14 amino acids. The CDR3 DNA reads as TGTGCCAGCAGCGTACTGGACAGATCTGTGGCAGCTTTCTTT. As protein: CASSVLDRSVAAFF.

This chain uses TRBV2 with TRBJ1-3; weak D call: TRBD1 (5 bases). The CDR3 extends over 16 amino acids. Germline CDR1 reads SNHLY; CDR2 reads FYNNEI. The V end was cut by 1 base, the J end by 7 bases, with 17 bases between. The DNA of the CDR3 is TGTGCCAGCAGTGAAGTGAGGGCAGGGAATCTGAACACCATATATTTT. Translation: CASSEVRAGNLNTIYF.

The rearrangement links TRBV12-3 or TRBV12-4 to TRBJ2-6; 10 bases agree with TRBD1. The trim removed 3 bases at V and 4 bases at J, leaving 6 bases unmatched. The CDR3 has 17 amino acids. Here the CDR3 reads CASSLRQGARGANVLTF. The CDR3 nucleotides are TGTGCCAGCAGTTTGAGACAGGGGGCTCGAGGGGCCAACGTCCTGACTTTC.

This clonotype came up a few times. The chain is built from TRBV3-1 and TRBJ2-6, with D uncertain. Germline values: CDR1 LGHDT, CDR2 YNNKEL (reference sequence). CDR3 length equals 16 residues. V shed 4 bases and J shed 4 bases, with 14 bases lying between them. The CDR3 coding sequence is TGTGCCAGCAGCCTCCCGGGCGTTGGAGGGGCCAACGTCCTGACTTTC. Translating gives CASSLPGVGGANVLTF.

On this clonotype: Germline is not matched at one junction end, which may reflect a read error. The chain couples TRBV6-5 to TRBJ2-6, with D tentatively TRBD2 (7 bases). Germline assignment: CDR1 MNHEY and CDR2 SVGAGI. This CDR3 region has 18 residues. As DNA, the CDR3 is TGTGCCAGCAATTCGAGGGGGGGGACCCAGCCTGGGGCCAACGTCCGGACTTTC. Its translation is CASNSRGGTQPGANVRTF.